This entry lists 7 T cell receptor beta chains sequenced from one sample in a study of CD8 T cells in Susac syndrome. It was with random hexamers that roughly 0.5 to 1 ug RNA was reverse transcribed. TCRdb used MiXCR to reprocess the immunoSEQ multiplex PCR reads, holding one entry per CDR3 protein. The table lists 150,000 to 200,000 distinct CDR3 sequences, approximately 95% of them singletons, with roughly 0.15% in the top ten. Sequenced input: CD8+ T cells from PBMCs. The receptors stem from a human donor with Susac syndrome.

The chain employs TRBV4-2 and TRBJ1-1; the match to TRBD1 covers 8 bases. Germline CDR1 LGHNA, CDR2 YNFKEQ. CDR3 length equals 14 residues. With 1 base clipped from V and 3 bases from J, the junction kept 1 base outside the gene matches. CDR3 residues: CASSQGQGYTEAFF. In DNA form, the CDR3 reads TGTGCCAGCAGCCAAGGACAGGGGTACACTGAAGCTTTCTTT.

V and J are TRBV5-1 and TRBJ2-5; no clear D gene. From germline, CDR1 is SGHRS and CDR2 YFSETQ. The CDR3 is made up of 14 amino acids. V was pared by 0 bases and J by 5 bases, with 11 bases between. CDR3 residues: CASSLGGPEETQYF. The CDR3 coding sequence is TGCGCCAGCAGCTTGGGTGGGCCGGAGGAGACCCAGTACTTC.

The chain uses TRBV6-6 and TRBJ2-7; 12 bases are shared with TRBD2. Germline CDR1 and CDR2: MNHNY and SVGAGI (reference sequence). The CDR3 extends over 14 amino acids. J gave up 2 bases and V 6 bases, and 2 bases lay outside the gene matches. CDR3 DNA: TGTGCCAGCAGCACTAGCGGGGGGACCTACGAGCAGTACTTC. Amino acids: CASSTSGGTYEQYF.

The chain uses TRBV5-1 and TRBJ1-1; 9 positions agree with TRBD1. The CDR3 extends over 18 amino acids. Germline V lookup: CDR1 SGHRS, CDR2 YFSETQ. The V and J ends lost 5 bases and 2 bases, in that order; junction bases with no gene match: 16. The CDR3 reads CASRRESRDRVGNTEAFF. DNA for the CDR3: TGCGCCAGCAGAAGAGAAAGCCGGGACAGGGTCGGAAACACTGAAGCTTTCTTT.

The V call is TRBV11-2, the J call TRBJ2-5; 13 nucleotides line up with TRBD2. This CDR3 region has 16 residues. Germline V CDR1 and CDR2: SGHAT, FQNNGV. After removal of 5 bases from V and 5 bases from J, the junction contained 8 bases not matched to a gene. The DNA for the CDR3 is TGTGCCAGCAGCGGGACTAGCGGGGTTCCAGGGGAGACCCAGTACTTC. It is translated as CASSGTSGVPGETQYF. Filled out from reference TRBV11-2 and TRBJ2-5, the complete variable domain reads EAGVAQSPRYKIIEKRQSVAFWCNPISGHATLYWYQQILGQGPKLLIQFQNNGVVDDSQLPKDRFSAERLKGVDSTLKIQPAKLEDSAVYLCASSGTSGVPGETQYFGPGTRLLVL.

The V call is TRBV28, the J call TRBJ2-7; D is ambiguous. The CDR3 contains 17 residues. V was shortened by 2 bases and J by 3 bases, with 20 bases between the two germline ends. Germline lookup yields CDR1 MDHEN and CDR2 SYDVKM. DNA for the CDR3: TGTGCCAGCAGTTTACTAACCCCGTCTTCTCTCGTCTACGAGCAGTACTTC. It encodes CASSLLTPSSLVYEQYF.

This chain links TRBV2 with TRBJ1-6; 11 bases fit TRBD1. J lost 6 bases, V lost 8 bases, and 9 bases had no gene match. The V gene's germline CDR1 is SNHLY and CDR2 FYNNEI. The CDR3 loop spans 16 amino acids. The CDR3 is CASLPTGTGGNSPLHF. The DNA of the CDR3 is TGTGCCAGCCTACCGACCGGGACAGGGGGTAATTCACCCCTCCACTTT.